The rows below give T cell receptor beta chains drawn from one sample of a study of response to subunit inactivated influenza vaccine. One entry per CDR3 protein, called by TCRdb with MiXCR from the RT-PCR reads. Of roughly 760,000 distinct CDR3 sequences detected, less than 25% appear once; the ten largest clones hold roughly a tenth. Source: PBMCs from blood, taken 4 to 6 days after vaccination. The receptor source for this set is a middle-aged man who received an inactivated influenza vaccine. The CDR3 runs from the conserved cysteine through the conserved F or W. The D gene is left open where the match is weak. A clone size is listed for some rows: how often the clone was seen (once, few, many), or a class if it is expanded.

j_call,d_call,clone_size,v_call,cdr3_nt,cdr3_aa
TRBJ2-2,-,many,TRBV4-2,TGTGCCAGCAGCCACCATTGGGCGGTAAACACCGGGGAGCTGTTTTTT,CASSHHWAVNTGELFF
TRBJ2-7,-,-,TRBV5-1,TGCGCCAGCAGCTTGGACAACGCACGGTACGAGCAGTACTTC,CASSLDNARYEQYF
TRBJ1-1,-,few,TRBV5-1,TGCGCCAGCAGCTTGAGGCCATCAGGGAGGGGAATGAACACTGAAGCTTTCTTT,CASSLRPSGRGMNTEAFF
TRBJ2-3,-,-,TRBV20-1,TGCAGTGCCCCCGATCCGGGACGCGTCACAGATACGCAGTATTTT,CSAPDPGRVTDTQYF
TRBJ1-3,-,few,TRBV6-5,TGTGCCAGCAGTTACTCCCTCGTAGGGGCTTTTGGAAACACCATATATTTT,CASSYSLVGAFGNTIYF
TRBJ2-5,TRBD1,-,TRBV10-3,TGTGCCATCAACCAGGGACAGGGAGAGACCCAGTACTTC,CAINQGQGETQYF
TRBJ2-2,-,few,TRBV12-3/TRBV12-4,TGTGCCAGCACCCCAACAGGGTCCGGGGAGCTGTTTTTT,CASTPTGSGELFF
TRBJ1-2,-,many,TRBV5-1,TGCGCCAGCAGCTTGGAGGCAGCCTACTATGGCTACACCTTC,CASSLEAAYYGYTF
TRBJ2-2,-,-,TRBV5-6,TGTGCCAGCAACCGTGGACAAGCGAACACCGGGGAGCTGTTTTTT,CASNRGQANTGELFF
TRBJ1-1,-,-,TRBV7-9,TGTGCCAGTAGTCCACTGTCGACTGAAGCTTTCTTT,CASSPLSTEAFF
TRBJ2-1,-,-,TRBV12-3/TRBV12-4,TGTGCCAGCAGTTTCGTACAGGATATAGACAATGAGCAGTTCTTC,CASSFVQDIDNEQFF
TRBJ2-1,-,-,TRBV5-6,TGTGCCAGCAGCTTCCCATCTCCAAACCAGCAGGTCGAGCAGTTCTTC,CASSFPSPNQQVEQFF
TRBJ2-1,-,few,TRBV4-2,TGTGCCAGCAGCCAGGCCACAGGGAAAACCTACAATGAGCAGTTCTTC,CASSQATGKTYNEQFF
TRBJ2-3,-,few,TRBV20-1,TGCAGTGCTAGGATAACATGGGGCACAGATACGCAGTATTTT,CSARITWGTDTQYF
TRBJ2-4,TRBD2,few,TRBV6-2/TRBV6-3,TGTGCCAGCAAGAGGACTAGCGCCAAAAACATTCAGTACTTC,CASKRTSAKNIQYF
TRBJ2-5,-,once,TRBV18,TGTGCCAGCTCAGGACAACTAGCCCAAGAGACCCAGTACTTC,CASSGQLAQETQYF
TRBJ2-1,-,-,TRBV20-1,TGCAGTGCTAGAGATGGGATAGCATTCACAAACACAAACTACAATGAGCAGTTCTTC,CSARDGIAFTNTNYNEQFF